Presented here are 16 T cell receptor beta chains from one specimen sequenced in a study of T cell responses to AZD1222 COVID-19 vaccine. Sequencing used immunoSEQ multiplex PCR; TCRdb keeps in-frame clones, though not all of them. Of 150,000 or so clones detected, over 75% appear once; the ten largest clones hold approximately 1.5%. Sequenced material: peripheral blood, taken on day 0 of AZD1222 vaccination. The receptors derive from an adult in good health.

The chain recombines TRBV10-1 with TRBJ2-7; 8 bases are a match to TRBD2. Germline assignment: CDR1 WNHNN and CDR2 SYGVQD (reference sequence). The CDR3 is 13 amino acids. V shed 3 bases, J shed 7 bases, and the junction held 5 bases outside the gene matches. As DNA, the CDR3 is TGCGCCAGCAGTGAAGCGGGGACTAGAGAGCAGTACTTC. This encodes CASSEAGTREQYF.

The chain has TRBV21-1 and TRBJ1-1; no DNA check was done on the table's D call, TRBD1. TRBV21-1 is termed a pseudogene. The length of the CDR3 is 16 residues. CDR3 DNA sequence: TGTGCCAGCAGCAAGCCCCTCGGGACAGGGGCCCTGGGCACTTTCTTT. This gives the protein CASSKPLGTGALGTFF.

The chain has TRBV7-2 and TRBJ2-3; 8 positions match TRBD2. The CDR3 has 17 amino acids. Germline V gene sequence: CDR1 SGHTA, CDR2 FQGNSA. Trimming cost V 0 bases and J 0 bases; bases outside gene matches: 5. The CDR3 sequence is CASSLAMTSASTDTQYF. The CDR3 DNA reads as TGTGCCAGCAGCTTAGCCATGACTAGCGCCAGCACAGATACGCAGTATTTT.

The chain couples TRBV28 to TRBJ2-3, with 10 nucleotides matching TRBD2. Trimming took 5 bases from V and 4 from J; bases not matched to a gene: 9. The length of the CDR3 is 16 residues. Per the germline V gene, CDR1 is MDHEN and CDR2 is SYDVKM. For the CDR3, the DNA is TGTGCCAGCAGTGACTTGGGACTAGCGAAGGCAGATACGCAGTATTTT. Translated: CASSDLGLAKADTQYF.

V and J are TRBV6-2 or TRBV6-3 and TRBJ2-1, with D possibly matching TRBD2 (5 bases). V gave up 0 bases and J gave up 10 bases, with 22 bases separating them. The CDR3 spans 17 residues. CDR1 MNHEY and CDR2 SVGEGT come from the germline V gene. CDR3 DNA: TGTGCCAGCAGTTACTCGACGGTTCTCCCGAATACGGGAGAGCAGTTCTTC. Protein product: CASSYSTVLPNTGEQFF.

The gene calls are TRBV2 and TRBJ2-7; TRBD2 is a possible D gene (6 bases). Germline CDR1 SNHLY, CDR2 FYNNEI. The CDR3 totals 11 residues. V lost 7 bases and J lost 4, with 8 bases in between. The CDR3 DNA is TGTGCCAGCACTGCGGGATACGAGCAGTACTTC. Translated, it gives CASTAGYEQYF.

The V gene is TRBV12-3 or TRBV12-4, the J gene TRBJ2-7; perhaps TRBD1 as D (5 bases). The length of the CDR3 is 12 residues. Trimming pared 6 bases from V and 4 bases from J, leaving 10 bases between. CDR3 nucleotide sequence: TGTGCCAGCAGCGACAGATCTTACGAGCAGTACTTC. Its protein product is CASSDRSYEQYF.

The J gene is TRBJ1-1, the V gene TRBV2, with D uncertain. V lost 7 bases and J lost 0, with 9 bases in between. Per germline, CDR1 SNHLY and CDR2 FYNNEI. The CDR3 is 13 residues long. The CDR3 spells CASNKVMNTEAFF. CDR3 coding DNA: TGTGCCAGCAATAAGGTCATGAACACTGAAGCTTTCTTT.

This clone was recorded once. The chain combines TRBV19 with TRBJ2-4; 9 nucleotides line up with TRBD1. This CDR3 is 16 amino acids long. Trimming removed 4 bases from V and 8 bases from J; junction bases left unmatched: 12. Germline V gives CDR1 LNHDA, CDR2 SQIVND (reference sequence). The CDR3 reads CASSKTSGQGRDIQYF. The CDR3 DNA reads as TGTGCCAGTAGTAAAACCTCGGGACAGGGTCGGGACATTCAGTACTTC.

This chain links TRBV2 with TRBJ1-5; 11 positions agree with TRBD1. There are 13 residues in the CDR3. J lost 6 bases, V lost 9 bases, and 4 bases had no gene match. Germline V lookup: CDR1 SNHLY, CDR2 FYNNEI. The CDR3 coding sequence is TGTGCCAGTGGGACAGGGGGTCTTCAGCCCCAGCATTTT. It translates to CASGTGGLQPQHF.

J is TRBJ2-7 and V is TRBV15; 7 bases fit TRBD2. The CDR3 contains 14 residues. J gave up 2 bases and V 1 base, and 2 bases lay outside the gene matches. Germline CDR1 LNHNV, CDR2 YYDKDF (reference sequence). The CDR3 DNA is TGTGCCACCAGCAGAGGACTAGCTCCCTACGAGCAGTACTTC. This encodes CATSRGLAPYEQYF.

The J gene is TRBJ1-2, the V gene TRBV10-3; no reliable D call. Trimming pared 4 bases from V and 8 bases from J, leaving 11 bases between. The CDR3 is 12 residues long. Per the germline V gene, CDR1 is ENHRY and CDR2 is SYGVKD. DNA of the CDR3: TGTGCCATCAGTGGGGAGGGAGCAGGCTACACCTTC. Its translation is CAISGEGAGYTF.

V is TRBV4-3 and J is TRBJ2-7, with D possibly TRBD2 on 6 matching bases. The CDR3 has 16 amino acids. V was clipped by 1 base and J by 3 bases, with 16 bases between them. Germline V gene sequence: CDR1 LGHNA, CDR2 YSLEER. The DNA for the CDR3 is TGCGCCAGCAGCCAAGTGTGGTATGGAGGGATCTACGAGCAGTACTTC. Its translation: CASSQVWYGGIYEQYF.

This chain links TRBV19 with TRBJ1-1, with a possible D match to TRBD1 (6 bases). The V end lost 9 bases, the J end lost 2 bases, and 13 bases lay between the germline ends. This CDR3 comprises 13 residues. Germline assignment: CDR1 LNHDA and CDR2 SQIVND (reference sequence). CDR3 in amino acids: CASSWGGNTEAFF. As DNA, the CDR3 is TGTGCCAGCAGCTGGGGGGGCAACACTGAAGCTTTCTTT. The full variable domain, rest sourced from reference TRBV19 and TRBJ1-1, is DGGITQSPKYLFRKEGQNVTLSCEQNLNHDAMYWYRQDPGQGLRLIYYSQIVNDFQKGDIAEGYSVSREKKESFPLTVTSAQKNPTAFYLCASSWGGNTEAFFGQGTRLTVV.

J is TRBJ1-6 and V is TRBV6-2 or TRBV6-3, with D perhaps TRBD1 (6 bases). The CDR3 runs to 13 residues. The germline V gene has CDR1 MNHEY and CDR2 SVGEGT. Trimming shortened V by 1 base and J by 10 bases, and 8 bases separated the two germline ends. The CDR3 loop reads CASSYYRESPLHF. The CDR3 DNA follows: TGTGCCAGCAGTTACTACAGGGAGTCACCCCTCCACTTT.

The genes are TRBV29-1 and TRBJ2-7, with 7 bases matching TRBD2. With 6 bases clipped from V and 6 bases from J, the junction kept 8 bases outside the gene matches. CDR1 SQVTM and CDR2 ANQGSEA come from the germline V gene. The CDR3 loop spans 12 amino acids. CDR3 nucleotide sequence: TGCAGCGTGCGAGATGGGAGGGTCGAGCAGTACTTC. This sequence encodes CSVRDGRVEQYF.